Listed below are T cell receptor beta chains from one sample, sequenced in a study of shared clonotypes between healthy human individuals. TCRdb keeps only in-frame clones here, not all; method: immunoSEQ multiplex PCR. The repertoire includes hundreds of thousands of clones, 70% to 80% of them detected once, and around 12% sits in the top ten. Sequenced material: PBMCs. The source of these receptors is a woman aged 40 to 50 in good health. Some clones in this sample may be carry-over from other donors' samples. The CDR3 runs from the conserved cysteine through the conserved F or W. D genes are given only for firm matches. Size is stated for part of the rows, as once, few or many counts, or as a class when the clone is expanded.

V	J	D	size	DNA	CDR3
TRBV2	TRBJ2-7	.	.	TGTGCCAGCAGTGAGGGACGCCTGAGCTCCTACGAGCAGTACTTC	CASSEGRLSSYEQYF
TRBV28	TRBJ2-3	TRBD2	.	TGTGCCAGCAGTTTTGGGCTAGCGGGAGGGAGGACAGATACGCAGTATTTT	CASSFGLAGGRTDTQYF
TRBV6-1	TRBJ1-5	.	.	TGTGCCAGCATCCAGGACGGAAATAGCAATCAGCCCCAGCATTTT	CASIQDGNSNQPQHF
TRBV28	TRBJ2-5	.	.	TGTGCCAGCAGGGGCCGGGACACTCTTTGGACCCAGTACTTC	CASRGRDTLWTQYF
TRBV5-1	TRBJ2-7	TRBD1	.	TGCGCCAGCAGCAGTTTACCGGGACAGGGGAACTACGAGCAGTACTTC	CASSSLPGQGNYEQYF
TRBV9	TRBJ2-2	.	once	TGTGCCAGCAGCCTTAGGGGAGGCGGGGAGCTGTTTTTT	CASSLRGGGELFF
TRBV20-1	TRBJ2-1	.	.	TGCAGTGCTCCCGCACGAACCGAGCAGTTCTTC	CSAPARTEQFF
TRBV6-1	TRBJ2-7	.	.	TGTGCCAGCAGTGAGGAGGTGGCCAGGGAGCAGTACTTC	CASSEEVAREQYF
TRBV19	TRBJ2-5	TRBD1	.	TGTGCCAGTAGATCCGGTGGATGGGACAGGGGGAAAGAGACCCAGTACTTC	CASRSGGWDRGKETQYF
TRBV30	TRBJ2-1	.	.	TGTGCCGTAAAGGACAAGAGCTCCTACAATGAGCAGTTCTTC	CAVKDKSSYNEQFF
TRBV19	TRBJ1-5	TRBD1	.	TGTGCCAGTAGCACCGGGACAGGGGGAAATCAGCCCCAGCATTTT	CASSTGTGGNQPQHF
TRBV2	TRBJ2-7	TRBD2	few	TGTGCCAGCAGGCTAGCTAGCGGGAGATCCTACGAGCAGTACTTC	CASRLASGRSYEQYF
TRBV7-9	TRBJ2-7	TRBD2	few	TGTGCCAGCAGCCCACCGATCGGGAGGAGCTCCTACGAGCAGTACTTC	CASSPPIGRSSYEQYF
TRBV11-2	TRBJ2-3	.	.	TGTGCCAGCAGCCTCTTAGGTGCGGGCGGTACAGATACGCAGTATTTT	CASSLLGAGGTDTQYF
TRBV6-1	TRBJ2-7	TRBD1	few	TGTGCCAGCAGTGGGACAGGGGGCCGGGAGCAGTACTTC	CASSGTGGREQYF
TRBV28	TRBJ2-7	.	few	TGTGCCAGCAGTTTATTTCGGGGGTCTAATTTCGAATTGGAGAGCTACGAGCAGTACTTC	CASSLFRGSNFELESYEQYF
TRBV7-2	TRBJ2-7	.	.	TGTGCCAGCAGGCGACCCGGGACGGACTACGAGCAGTACTTC	CASRRPGTDYEQYF
TRBV7-2	TRBJ2-2	.	once	TGTGCCAGCAGCTTTTGGGGGCGAAGCACCGGGGAGCTGTTTTTT	CASSFWGRSTGELFF
TRBV28	TRBJ1-1	.	.	TGTGCCAGCAGTCCCGTTGGGCTAATCTACACTGAAGCTTTCTTT	CASSPVGLIYTEAFF
TRBV7-9	TRBJ1-2	.	once	TGTGCCAGCAGCTTACAGGGTGGCTACACCTTC	CASSLQGGYTF
TRBV7-9	TRBJ1-1	TRBD1	.	TGTGCCAGCAGCTTTCGGACAGGCCCTGGAACTGAAGCTTTCTTT	CASSFRTGPGTEAFF
TRBV5-1	TRBJ2-7	.	.	TGCGCCAGCAGCTTGGCCGCACCTATCTACGAGCAGTACTTC	CASSLAAPIYEQYF
TRBV7-3	TRBJ2-1	TRBD2	.	TGTGCCAGCAGCTTAAAGCCGAGGGACAGCCCCAAGCGGGAGGGCCGCAATGAGCAGTTCTTC	CASSLKPRDSPKREGRNEQFF
TRBV18	TRBJ2-2	.	.	TGTGCCAGCTCACCGACCCGCACTACACAGGGAACCGGGGAGCTGTTTTTT	CASSPTRTTQGTGELFF
TRBV5-6	TRBJ2-5	.	once	TGTGCCAGCAGGAAGAGGGGCGAGGGAGAGACCCAGTACTTC	CASRKRGEGETQYF
TRBV4-3	TRBJ2-2	.	.	TGCGCCAGCAGCCGGGGGACTCTGAACACCGGGGAGCTGTTTTTT	CASSRGTLNTGELFF
TRBV5-1	TRBJ2-1	TRBD1	once	TGCGCCAGCAGCTTAGGACAGGGTTGGAATGAGCAGTTCTTC	CASSLGQGWNEQFF
TRBV19	TRBJ2-7	TRBD2	.	TGTGCCAGTAGCCCGGGACTAGTCTACGAGCAGTACTTC	CASSPGLVYEQYF
TRBV10-3	TRBJ2-5	.	.	TGTGCCATCAGTAGGGGTACTCAAGGGACCCAGTACTTC	CAISRGTQGTQYF
TRBV5-1	TRBJ2-1	.	once	TGCGCCAGCAGCTTGTACCCTAGGGGGGGGCCTGAGCAGTTCTTC	CASSLYPRGGPEQFF
TRBV5-6	TRBJ2-2	TRBD1	.	TGTGCCAGCAGCTTCGGGGGACAGGGAAACACCGGGGAGCTGTTTTTT	CASSFGGQGNTGELFF
TRBV18	TRBJ2-1	.	.	TGTGCCAGCTCAAAACAGGGCAGGTCGGGTGTAGCGGCCATCTACAATGAGCAGTTCTTC	CASSKQGRSGVAAIYNEQFF
TRBV6-5	TRBJ2-1	.	.	TGTGCCAGCACCATTAATTCCGGGTACAATGAGCAGTTCTTC	CASTINSGYNEQFF
TRBV15	TRBJ1-2	.	few	TGTGCCACCAGCACCAAGGGTGTTGCCTATGGCTACACCTTC	CATSTKGVAYGYTF
TRBV11-2	TRBJ2-1	TRBD1	once	TGTGCCAGCAGCTTAGGACAGGGCAATCTAGATGAGCAGTTCTTC	CASSLGQGNLDEQFF
TRBV5-1	TRBJ2-6	.	.	TGCGCCAGCAGCTTGGCCAACTCTGGGGCCAACGTCCTGACTTTC	CASSLANSGANVLTF
TRBV9	TRBJ2-1	TRBD1	.	TGTGCCAGCAGCCCCCGGGACAGAACCTACAATGAGCAGTTCTTC	CASSPRDRTYNEQFF
TRBV10-3	TRBJ2-7	TRBD1	.	TGTGCCATCGCCTCCGGGACAGGGGGCTTCGAGCAGTACTTC	CAIASGTGGFEQYF
TRBV4-3	TRBJ2-2	TRBD2	.	TGCGCCAGCAGCCAAGACCCCGGGAGGGGTAGGGAGCTGTTTTTT	CASSQDPGRGRELFF
TRBV6-6	TRBJ2-1	TRBD2	.	TGTGCCAGCAGTTACGGCCGACTAGCGGGAGTGGATGAGCAGTTCTTC	CASSYGRLAGVDEQFF